Sequencing of this T cell receptor (beta chain) was carried out in a study of blood T cells in healthy people across ages. Germline V gene sequence: CDR1 SGDLS, CDR2 YYNGEE. The CDR3 sequence is 16 residues long. V shed 0 bases and J 2 bases; nucleotides not matched to a gene: 7. A J-beta primer mix and a sample-barcoded 5' primer were used in a second PCR of roughly 6 to 12 cycles. TCRdb itself ran the 5' RACE reads through MiXCR, one entry per CDR3 protein. Of about 780,000 distinct CDR3 sequences in the sample, around two thirds are singletons; the top ten hold about 27%. The genes are TRBV9 and TRBJ1-2, with 7 bases fitting TRBD1. Sequenced material: blood. The clonotype originates from a young man in good health. The DNA of the CDR3 is TGTGCCAGCAGCGTAGAAGGGGGCCGAGCAAACTATGGCTACACCTTC. Translating it yields CASSVEGGRANYGYTF.